This T cell receptor beta chain was recorded in a study of circulating CD8 cells and anti-PD-1 response in melanoma. Study details: Patients received intravenous nivolumab, 3 mg/kg, every 2 weeks. Study observations and caveats: Subset repertoires were largely private at M1, with under 8% shared. Published repertoire comparisons used only baseline and M1 samples. Previously treated and treatment-naive patients were pooled together.

From live CD3+CD8+TCRalphabeta+ cells, four PD-1 and/or TIGIT subsets were sorted. This clonotype is termed large. The target antigen is unknown. Using approximately 15 ng of total RNA, TCR libraries were made with the QIAseq Immune Repertoire TCR panel. Each CDR3 protein is one row after TCRdb ran MiXCR on the reads. Here the sample spans several hundred distinct CDR3 sequences, around 6.3% being singletons. Trimming shortened V by 6 bases and J by 8 bases, and 10 bases separated the two germline ends. Germline CDR1 is LNHDA and CDR2 is SQIVND (reference sequence). The CDR3 totals 11 residues. This clonotype originated in a human donor with melanoma. The gene calls are TRBV19 and TRBJ1-2; D unresolved. The sample was CD8+ T cells from PBMCs, taken at baseline or after one month of anti-PD-1 therapy (not recorded which). CDR3 bases: TGTGCCAGTAGGTGGGCTGGAGGCTACACCTTC. This translates into CASRWAGGYTF. Full variable domain (outside the CDR3, taken from reference TRBV19 and TRBJ1-2): DGGITQSPKYLFRKEGQNVTLSCEQNLNHDAMYWYRQDPGQGLRLIYYSQIVNDFQKGDIAEGYSVSREKKESFPLTVTSAQKNPTAFYLCASRWAGGYTFGSGTRLTVV.